This record concerns one T cell receptor (beta chain) sequence. The antigen remains unidentified. Patients showing uncontrolled infection, other autoimmune disease, pregnancy or lactation were ineligible. Approximately 10 ml of fresh peripheral blood supplied the PBMCs. This entry comes from a study of T cells in Graves' hyperthyroidism and ophthalmopathy. The study, taken as a whole, reports: Most clonotypes that expanded in the thyroid above 0.001 also showed up in blood.

With 4 bases removed from V and 2 bases from J, the gap between germline ends came to 12 bases. Germline-derived CDR1 and CDR2 are SGHVS and FQNEAQ. This CDR3 is 14 amino acids long. TCR beta CDR3 region amplification was performed from RNA transcripts. The primer set for the first-round RT-PCR of the TCR CDR3 was HTBI. TCRdb redid the calling of the multiplex PCR reads with MiXCR, one entry per CDR3 protein. The profile covers around 690,000 distinct CDR3 sequences, with 17% appearing a single time and 15% to 18% taken by the ten largest. The clonotype originates from a man aged 45-60 years with Graves' hyperthyroidism. V is TRBV7-8 and J is TRBJ2-7; D remains ambiguous. Sequenced input: blood. The CDR3 reads CASSSVLTPYEQYF. CDR3 coding DNA: TGTGCCAGCAGCTCAGTTCTGACGCCCTACGAGCAGTACTTC.